Shown below are 17 T cell receptor beta chains from a single sample sequenced in a study of response to subunit inactivated influenza vaccine. TCRdb independently ran MiXCR on the RT-PCR reads; one entry per CDR3 protein. The repertoire consists of 610,000 or so distinct CDR3 sequences, with 14% occurring once and the leading ten covering approximately 10%. The specimen comprised PBMCs from blood, sampled about 13 days after vaccination. Every receptor here comes from a man aged 50-59 years who received an inactivated influenza vaccine.

This clonotype has a handful of counts. The chain recombines TRBV11-1 with TRBJ2-1; 10 bases fit TRBD2. V lost 4 bases, J lost 7 bases, and 16 bases stayed unmatched. The CDR3 runs to 18 residues. Germline CDR1 and CDR2: SGHAT and FQDESV (reference sequence). CDR3 bases: TGTGCCAGCAGCTCAATTATTTTTACCGGGACTAGCGCGAATGAGCAGTTCTTC. Translating it yields CASSSIIFTGTSANEQFF.

In regard to this clonotype: One junction end disagrees with the germline gene, perhaps due to a read error. The chain couples TRBV20-1 to TRBJ1-6, with D unresolved. Germline-derived CDR1 and CDR2 are DFQATT and SNEGSKA (reference sequence). There are 15 residues in the CDR3. CDR3 loop: CCARVHGRDSSPLHF. The CDR3 nucleotides read TGCTGTGCTAGAGTGCATGGCCGGGATAGCTCACCCCTCCACTTT.

The V call is TRBV5-1, the J call TRBJ2-1; the D is unclear. Germline loops: CDR1 SGHRS, CDR2 YFSETQ. The CDR3 consists of 11 residues. Trimming removed 4 bases from V and 10 bases from J, with 9 bases in between. CDR3 nucleotides: TGCGCCAGCAGCACCCTCGAAGAGCAGTTCTTC. Residues: CASSTLEEQFF.

The table lists this clonotype with a few counts. The chain links TRBV6-5 to TRBJ2-7; the match to TRBD2 covers 10 bases. The CDR3 has 15 amino acids. From germline, CDR1 is MNHEY and CDR2 SVGAGI. V was pared by 2 bases and J by 3 bases, with 4 bases of the junction left unmatched. The CDR3 here is CASSYGLAAFYEQYF. CDR3 nucleotides: TGTGCCAGCAGTTACGGACTAGCGGCTTTCTACGAGCAGTACTTC.

This clonotype turned up a few times. The V call is TRBV5-1, the J call TRBJ2-3; 8 bases line up with TRBD1. Trimming took 2 bases from V and 5 from J; bases not matched to a gene: 10. CDR3 length: 16 amino acids. Germline CDR1 and CDR2: SGHRS and YFSETQ. The chain's CDR3 is CASSFTGTGRIDTQYF. The CDR3 bases are TGCGCCAGCAGCTTCACCGGGACAGGACGAATAGATACGCAGTATTTT.

This clonotype was counted at least ten times. V is TRBV20-1 and J is TRBJ2-1, with a tentative D call TRBD2 (6 bases). The germline V gene encodes CDR1 DFQATT and CDR2 SNEGSKA (reference sequence). Trimming pared 0 bases from V and 5 bases from J, leaving 11 bases between. This CDR3 comprises 14 residues. In DNA form, the CDR3 reads TGCAGTGCTAGAGATCGACTAGGGAACAATGAGCAGTTCTTC. This gives the protein CSARDRLGNNEQFF.

The table lists this clonotype with a few counts. V usage is TRBV3-1 and J usage is TRBJ2-3; D unresolved. Trimming removed 1 base at V and 1 base at J, with 6 bases between. This CDR3 comprises 14 residues. Looked up from germline, CDR1 is LGHDT and CDR2 is YNNKEL (reference sequence). CDR3 sequence reads: CASSQALGTDTQYF. In DNA form, the CDR3 reads TGTGCCAGCAGCCAAGCCCTAGGCACAGATACGCAGTATTTT.

The chain carries TRBV4-3 and TRBJ2-2; 11 bases line up with TRBD2. CDR1 and CDR2 (germline): LGHNA, YSLEER. The V gene end was trimmed by 0 bases and the J gene end by 3 bases; junction bases not matched to a gene: 6. The CDR3 consists of 18 residues. Written as DNA, the CDR3 is TGCGCCAGCAGCCAAGAATTGGCTAGCGGGGGGCACACCGGGGAGCTGTTTTTT. This gives the protein CASSQELASGGHTGELFF.

V is TRBV5-8 and J is TRBJ2-7; D possibly uses TRBD1 or TRBD2 (5 bases each). The V gene's germline CDR1 is SGHTS and CDR2 YDEGEE. The CDR3 extends over 16 amino acids. V was clipped by 0 bases and J by 6 bases, with 19 bases between them. CDR3 nucleotide sequence: TGTGCCAGCAGCTTGGCGGGACCCTCTACCTCTTCCGAGCAGTACTTC. Amino acids: CASSLAGPSTSSEQYF.

CDR3 in DNA: TGTGCCAGCAGTTACTCGGGGATGCCTTCCTACGAGCAGTACTTC. Protein product: CASSYSGMPSYEQYF. The rearrangement uses TRBV6-5 and TRBJ2-7; D not certain. V lost 0 bases and J 1 base, leaving 10 bases between the germline ends. Germline V gives CDR1 MNHEY, CDR2 SVGAGI. The CDR3 runs to 15 residues.

This clonotype was seen a few times. The chain recombines TRBV7-9 with TRBJ2-1, with D possibly being TRBD1 (5 bases). Germline CDR1 and CDR2: SEHNR and FQNEAQ (reference sequence). V lost 10 bases and J lost 5, with 12 bases in between. The CDR3 spans 12 residues. CDR3 residues: CAIKTANNEQFF. The CDR3 coding sequence is TGTGCCATCAAGACAGCAAACAATGAGCAGTTCTTC.

The chain links TRBV6-5 to TRBJ2-3; weak D call: TRBD2 (6 bases). The CDR3 totals 19 residues. Trimming removed 0 bases from V and 4 bases from J, with 23 bases in between. The germline CDR1 and CDR2 sequences are MNHEY and SVGAGI. CDR3 loop: CASSYSKTVTRARPDTQYF. The DNA for the CDR3 is TGTGCCAGCAGTTACTCAAAAACGGTGACTAGGGCCAGGCCAGATACGCAGTATTTT.

This clonotype was counted a few times. The chain has TRBV12-3 or TRBV12-4 and TRBJ1-2, with unresolved D. CDR3 length equals 13 residues. The V end was cut by 3 bases, the J end by 4 bases, with 9 bases between. The CDR3 loop is CASSFDLSYGYTF. In DNA form, the CDR3 reads TGTGCCAGCAGTTTCGACCTGAGCTATGGCTACACCTTC.

The rearrangement uses TRBV5-5 and TRBJ2-6, with D possibly TRBD2 on 5 matching bases. V was pared by 6 bases and J by 0 bases, with 10 bases between. Germline V gene sequence: CDR1 SGHKS, CDR2 YYEKEE (reference sequence). The CDR3 runs to 15 residues. The CDR3 loop is CASTEGHSGANVLTF. CDR3 nucleotide sequence: TGTGCCAGCACCGAGGGTCACTCTGGGGCCAACGTCCTGACTTTC.

This clonotype was detected ten times or more. This chain connects TRBV29-1 to TRBJ2-7; 7 positions match TRBD1. The trim removed 7 bases at V and 6 bases at J, leaving 9 bases unmatched. Germline assignment: CDR1 SQVTM and CDR2 ANQGSEA. This CDR3 spans 12 amino acids. Here the CDR3 reads CSGLTGLGEQYF. In DNA, the CDR3 is TGCAGCGGCCTGACAGGGTTGGGCGAGCAGTACTTC.

A few counts support this clonotype. The rearrangement joins TRBV12-3 or TRBV12-4 to TRBJ2-3; D is unresolved. V lost 3 bases to trimming and J lost 5 bases, with 21 bases between them. CDR3 size: 17 residues. The CDR3 here is CASSFVAVGPQLDTQYF. The CDR3 region has the DNA TGTGCCAGCAGTTTCGTGGCCGTAGGCCCACAATTAGATACGCAGTATTTT.

The V gene is TRBV29-1, the J gene TRBJ2-1, with 9 bases fitting TRBD1. With 6 bases clipped from V and 7 bases from J, the junction kept 7 bases outside the gene matches. This CDR3 is built from 13 residues. Germline loops: CDR1 SQVTM, CDR2 ANQGSEA. The CDR3 DNA is TGCAGCGTGAACAGGGGGCTTAGGAATGAGCAGTTCTTC. Amino acids: CSVNRGLRNEQFF.